This section outlines one TCR beta chain sequence together with its context. Its antigen is as yet unknown. This specimen belongs to a study of cytomegalovirus exposure and HLA in healthy donors. The study, taken as a whole, reports: In a later analysis, TCR beta V- and J-gene trimming showed a link to a missense DCLRE1C variant. Most TCR sequences were rare, but some public TCRs occurred in many donors. About 87% or about 30% of the time was how often most TCR beta V segments were productive, according to an earlier analysis.

PCR employed 60 Vbeta and 13 Jbeta primers. Authors' analysis steps: About 83 million unique TCR beta chains, roughly 10 million shared, were counted in a later analysis. Profiled with immunoSEQ multiplex PCR; TCRdb holds only in-frame clones, not every one. Clone size and V and J calls were adopted from that table, with D and trimming inferred from the DNA. This sample contains around 200,000 clones. This TCR came from a woman aged 18-29 years in good health and CMV-seropositive. Sequenced: PBMCs.

This CDR3 reads CASGLAGTDTQYF. CDR3 nucleotide sequence: TGTGCCAGCGGACTAGCGGGCACAGATACGCAGTATTTT. V is TRBV6-1 and J is TRBJ2-3, with 10 positions matching TRBD2. The germline V gene encodes CDR1 MNHNS and CDR2 SASEGT. The CDR3 is 13 residues long. J was trimmed by 1 base and V by 8 bases; bases with no gene match: 0.